These T cell receptor beta chains were read from a single sample in a study of cytomegalovirus exposure and HLA in healthy donors. Measured with immunoSEQ multiplex PCR; TCRdb has only the in-frame clones, and not every one. The profile shows around 160,000 clones, approximately 85% of them singletons. Material: PBMCs. The receptors were sampled from a man between 18 and 35 years old in good health and CMV-seropositive. CDR3s include the opening cysteine and the closing phenylalanine or tryptophan. D genes are given only for firm matches. Clone size is shown for a subset of rows, as once, few, many or a class of expanded clone.

D gene,clone size,J gene,V gene,CDR3 DNA,CDR3 protein
TRBD1,-,TRBJ2-7,TRBV30,TGTGCCTGGAGTTGGACAGGGCTGAATTACGAGCAGTACTTC,CAWSWTGLNYEQYF
-,-,TRBJ2-7,TRBV9,TGTGCCAGCAGCGTAGATCGGGACGGGGGTGACTACGAGCAGTACTTC,CASSVDRDGGDYEQYF
-,-,TRBJ2-2,TRBV6-6,TGTGCCAGCAGTTACTCGACTTCTGCGGCGTGGGAGCTGTTTTTT,CASSYSTSAAWELFF
-,-,TRBJ1-1,TRBV27,TGTGCCAGCAGTTTATACAGGGTGAACACTGAAGCTTTCTTT,CASSLYRVNTEAFF
TRBD1,-,TRBJ2-7,TRBV25-1,TGTGCCAGCAGCCCGACAGGGAACGACGAGCAGTACTTC,CASSPTGNDEQYF
TRBD2,-,TRBJ2-3,TRBV6-1,TGTGCCAGCAGTGAATATAGAAGCGGGGGGACCTGGAGGTATTTT,CASSEYRSGGTWRYF
TRBD1,-,TRBJ2-5,TRBV4-1,TGCGCCAGCAGCCAGGAAGGACAGGCCCTCCAAGAGACCCAGTACTTC,CASSQEGQALQETQYF
TRBD2,-,TRBJ2-3,TRBV9,TGTGCCAGCAGCAGCGGGGGGGCTCTAGATACGCAGTATTTT,CASSSGGALDTQYF
-,-,TRBJ2-1,TRBV7-8,TGTGCCAGCAGCTTGCGGGTTTCGGTTAACTACAATGAGCAGTTCTTC,CASSLRVSVNYNEQFF
TRBD1,once,TRBJ2-3,TRBV5-1,TGCGCCAGCAGCTTGGGGGGACAGGTTGCAGATACGCAGTATTTT,CASSLGGQVADTQYF
TRBD1,-,TRBJ2-3,TRBV18,TGTGCCAGCTCACTCCGAGGACAGGGGGCAGATACGCAGTATTTT,CASSLRGQGADTQYF
TRBD1,-,TRBJ2-7,TRBV25-1,TGTGCCAGCAGGGGCGGAGACAGGGGGTCCGACGAGCAGTACTTC,CASRGGDRGSDEQYF
TRBD1,-,TRBJ2-5,TRBV2,TGTGCCAGCAGCGGCGGACAGGAAGAGACCCAGTACTTC,CASSGGQEETQYF
TRBD1,-,TRBJ1-2,TRBV27,TGTGCCAGCAGCGACAGGGGCAGGGATGGCTACACCTTC,CASSDRGRDGYTF
-,-,TRBJ1-1,TRBV30,TGTGCCTGGATACAGGTTGAAGCTTTCTTT,CAWIQVEAFF
TRBD1,-,TRBJ1-5,TRBV23-1,TGCGCCAGCAGCCGTAACAGGGGCCCTAGCAATCAGCCCCAGCATTTT,CASSRNRGPSNQPQHF
TRBD1,-,TRBJ2-6,TRBV5-1,TGCGCCAGCAGCCCCCTTGGACAGGGGAACTCTGGGGCCAACGTCCTGACTTTC,CASSPLGQGNSGANVLTF